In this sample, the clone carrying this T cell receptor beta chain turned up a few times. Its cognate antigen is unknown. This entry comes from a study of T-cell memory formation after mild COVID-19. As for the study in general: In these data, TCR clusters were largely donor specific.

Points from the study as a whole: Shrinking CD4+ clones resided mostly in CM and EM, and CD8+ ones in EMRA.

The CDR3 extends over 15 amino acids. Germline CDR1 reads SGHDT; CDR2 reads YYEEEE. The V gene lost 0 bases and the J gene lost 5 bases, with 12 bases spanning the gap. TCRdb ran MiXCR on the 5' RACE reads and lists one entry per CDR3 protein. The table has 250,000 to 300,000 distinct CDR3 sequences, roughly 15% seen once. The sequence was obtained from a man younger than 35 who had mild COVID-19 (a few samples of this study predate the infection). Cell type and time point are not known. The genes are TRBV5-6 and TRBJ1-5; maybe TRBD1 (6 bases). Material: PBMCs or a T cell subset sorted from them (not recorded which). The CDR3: CASSLGRNRDQPQHF. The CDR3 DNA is TGTGCCAGCAGCTTGGGAAGAAACAGGGATCAGCCCCAGCATTTT.